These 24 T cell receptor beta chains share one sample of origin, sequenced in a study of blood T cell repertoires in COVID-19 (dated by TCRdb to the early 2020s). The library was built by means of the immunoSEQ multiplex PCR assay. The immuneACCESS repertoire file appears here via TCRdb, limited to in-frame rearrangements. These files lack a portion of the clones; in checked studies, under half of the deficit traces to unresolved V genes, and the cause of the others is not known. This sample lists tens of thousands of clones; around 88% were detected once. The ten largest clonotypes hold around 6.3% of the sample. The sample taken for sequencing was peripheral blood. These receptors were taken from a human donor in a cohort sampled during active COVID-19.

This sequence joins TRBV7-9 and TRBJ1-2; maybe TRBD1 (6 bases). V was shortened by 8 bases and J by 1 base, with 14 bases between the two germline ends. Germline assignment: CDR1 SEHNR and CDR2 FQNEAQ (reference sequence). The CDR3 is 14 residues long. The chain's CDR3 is CASQRGLFNYGYTF. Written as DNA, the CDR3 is TGTGCCAGCCAGCGGGGGCTCTTTAACTATGGCTACACCTTC.

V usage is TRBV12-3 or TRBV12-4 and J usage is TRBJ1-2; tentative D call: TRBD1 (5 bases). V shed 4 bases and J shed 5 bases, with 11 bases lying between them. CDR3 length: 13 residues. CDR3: CASSSRRGYGYTF. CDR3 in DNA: TGTGCCAGCAGTTCCAGACGGGGGTATGGCTACACCTTC.

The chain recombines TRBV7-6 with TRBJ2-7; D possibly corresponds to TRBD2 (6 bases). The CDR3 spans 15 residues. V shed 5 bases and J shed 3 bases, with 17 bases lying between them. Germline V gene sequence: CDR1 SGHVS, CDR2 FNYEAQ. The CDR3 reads CASSPHPGTFYEQYF. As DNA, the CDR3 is TGTGCCAGCAGCCCCCACCCCGGGACTTTCTACGAGCAGTACTTC.

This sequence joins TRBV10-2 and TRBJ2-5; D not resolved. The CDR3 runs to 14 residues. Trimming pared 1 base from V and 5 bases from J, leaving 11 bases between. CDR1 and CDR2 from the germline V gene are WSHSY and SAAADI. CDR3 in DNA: TGCGCCAGCAGTGAGTTCCTAGAGTTGGAGACCCAGTACTTC. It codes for CASSEFLELETQYF.

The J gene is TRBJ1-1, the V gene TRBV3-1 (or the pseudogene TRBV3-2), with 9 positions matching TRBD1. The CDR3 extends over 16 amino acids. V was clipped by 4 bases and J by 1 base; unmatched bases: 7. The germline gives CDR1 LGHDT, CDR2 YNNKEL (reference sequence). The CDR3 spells CASSPSPGQGNTEAFF. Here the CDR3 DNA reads TGTGCCAGCAGCCCGAGTCCGGGACAGGGGAACACTGAAGCTTTCTTT.

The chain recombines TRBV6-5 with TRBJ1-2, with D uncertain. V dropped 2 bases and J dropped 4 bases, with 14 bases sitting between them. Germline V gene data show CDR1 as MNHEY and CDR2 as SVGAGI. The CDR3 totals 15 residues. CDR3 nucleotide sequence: TGTGCCAGCAGTTACATGAGGGCAGTGGGCTATGGCTACACCTTC. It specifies CASSYMRAVGYGYTF.

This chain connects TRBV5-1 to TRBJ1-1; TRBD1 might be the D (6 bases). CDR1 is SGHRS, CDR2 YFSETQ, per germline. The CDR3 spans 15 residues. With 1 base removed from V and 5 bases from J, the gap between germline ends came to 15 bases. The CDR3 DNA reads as TGCGCCAGCAGCTTGATGGGGGCTACCCAGACTGAAGCTTTCTTT. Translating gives CASSLMGATQTEAFF.

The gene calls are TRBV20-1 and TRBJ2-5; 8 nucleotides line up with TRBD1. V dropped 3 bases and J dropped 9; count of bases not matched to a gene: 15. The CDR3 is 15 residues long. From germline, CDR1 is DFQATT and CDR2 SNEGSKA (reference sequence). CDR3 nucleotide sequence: TGCAGTGCTAGTTGGCCGACAGGGGCCGGTGCGCCCCAGTACTTC. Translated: CSASWPTGAGAPQYF.

The CDR3 spells CASSLVQGATEAFF. Here the CDR3 DNA reads TGTGCCAGCAGCTTAGTACAAGGGGCAACTGAAGCTTTCTTT. J is TRBJ1-1 and V is TRBV7-9; tentative D call: TRBD1 (5 bases). V was clipped by 1 base and J by 5 bases, with 11 bases between them. The CDR3 covers 14 residues. Germline CDR1 and CDR2: SEHNR and FQNEAQ (reference sequence).

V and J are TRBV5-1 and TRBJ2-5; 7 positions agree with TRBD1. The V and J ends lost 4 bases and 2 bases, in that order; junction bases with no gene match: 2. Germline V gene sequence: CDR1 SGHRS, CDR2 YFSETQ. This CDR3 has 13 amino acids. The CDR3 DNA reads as TGCGCCAGCAGCGGACAGGTACAAGAGACCCAGTACTTC. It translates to CASSGQVQETQYF.

The CDR3 is CASSLSRVQGATFTDTQYF. The CDR3 DNA reads as TGTGCCAGCAGCCTCTCAAGGGTACAGGGGGCGACTTTCACAGATACGCAGTATTTT. V gene TRBV7-9 combines with J gene TRBJ2-3; TRBD1 matches 9 bases. CDR1 and CDR2 from the germline V gene are SEHNR and FQNEAQ (reference sequence). Germline trimming cut 5 bases from V and 2 bases from J; bases unmatched to any gene: 17. CDR3 length: 19 residues. The full variable domain, rest sourced from reference TRBV7-9 and TRBJ2-3, is DTGVSQNPRHKITKRGQNVTFRCDPISEHNRLYWYRQTLGQGPEFLTYFQNEAQLEKSRLLSDRFSAERPKGSFSTLEIQRTEQGDSAMYLCASSLSRVQGATFTDTQYFGPGTRLTVL.

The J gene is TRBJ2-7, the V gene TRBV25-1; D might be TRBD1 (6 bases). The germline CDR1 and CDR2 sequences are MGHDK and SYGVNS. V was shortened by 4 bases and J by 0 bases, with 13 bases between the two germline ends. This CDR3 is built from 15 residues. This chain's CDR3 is CASSAVTGISYEQYF. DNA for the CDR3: TGTGCCAGCAGTGCGGTTACAGGGATCTCCTACGAGCAGTACTTC.

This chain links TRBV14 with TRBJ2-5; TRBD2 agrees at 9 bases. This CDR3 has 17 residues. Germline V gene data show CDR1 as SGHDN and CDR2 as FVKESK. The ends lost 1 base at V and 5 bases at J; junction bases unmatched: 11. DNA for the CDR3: TGTGCCAGCAGCCAAGTGAGAGTAGCGGGGGCCCGGGAGACCCAGTACTTC. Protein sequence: CASSQVRVAGARETQYF. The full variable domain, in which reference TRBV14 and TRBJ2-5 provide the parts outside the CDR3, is EAGVTQFPSHSVIEKGQTVTLRCDPISGHDNLYWYRRVMGKEIKFLLHFVKESKQDESGMPNNRFLAERTGGTYSTLKVQPAELEDSGVYFCASSQVRVAGARETQYFGPGTRLLVL.

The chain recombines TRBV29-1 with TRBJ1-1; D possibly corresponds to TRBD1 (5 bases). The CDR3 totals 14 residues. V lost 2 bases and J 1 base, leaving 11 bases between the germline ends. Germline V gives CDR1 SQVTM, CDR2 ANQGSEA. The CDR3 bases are TGCAGCGTTGAAACCCCAGGGCCGAACACTGAAGCTTTCTTT. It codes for CSVETPGPNTEAFF.

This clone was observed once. CDR3 residues: CASSWAQGDTQYF. DNA of the CDR3: TGTGCCAGCAGCTGGGCACAGGGGGATACGCAGTATTTT. This chain links TRBV5-4 with TRBJ2-3; TRBD1 matches 7 bases. CDR3 length: 13 residues. Germline values: CDR1 SGHNT, CDR2 YYREEE (reference sequence). J was trimmed by 6 bases and V by 3 bases; bases with no gene match: 4.

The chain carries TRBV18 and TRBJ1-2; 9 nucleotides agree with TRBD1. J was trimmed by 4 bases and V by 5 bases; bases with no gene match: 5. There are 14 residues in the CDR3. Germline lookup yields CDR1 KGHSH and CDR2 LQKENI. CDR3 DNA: TGTGCCAGCTCATCCCAGACAGGGGGCTATGGCTACACCTTC. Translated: CASSSQTGGYGYTF.

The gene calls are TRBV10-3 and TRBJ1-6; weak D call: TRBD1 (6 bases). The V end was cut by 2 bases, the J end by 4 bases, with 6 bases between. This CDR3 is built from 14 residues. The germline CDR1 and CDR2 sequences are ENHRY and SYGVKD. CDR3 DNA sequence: TGTGCCATCAGTGAGGGACAGTATAATTCACCCCTCCACTTT. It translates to CAISEGQYNSPLHF.

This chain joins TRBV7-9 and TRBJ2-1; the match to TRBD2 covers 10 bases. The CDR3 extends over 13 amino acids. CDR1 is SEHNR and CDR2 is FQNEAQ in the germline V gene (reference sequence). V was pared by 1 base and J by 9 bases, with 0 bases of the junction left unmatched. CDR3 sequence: CASSLGTSGEQFF. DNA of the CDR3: TGTGCCAGCAGCTTAGGGACTAGCGGTGAGCAGTTCTTC.

Here the CDR3 DNA reads TGTGCCAGCAGCCTGGGGAGCAGTAATAGCAATCAGCCCCAGCATTTT. Translated, it gives CASSLGSSNSNQPQHF. The chain uses TRBV7-8 and TRBJ1-5, with D hard to call. This CDR3 spans 16 amino acids. Germline CDR1 SGHVS, CDR2 FQNEAQ. Trimming took 5 bases from V and 0 from J, leaving 14 bases between them.

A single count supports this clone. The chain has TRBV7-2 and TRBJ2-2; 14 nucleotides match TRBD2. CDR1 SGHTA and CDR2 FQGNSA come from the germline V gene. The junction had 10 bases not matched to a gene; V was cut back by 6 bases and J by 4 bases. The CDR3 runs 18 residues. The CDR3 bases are TGTGCCAGCAGTAAACCGGGACTAGCGGGGGCCAGCACCGGGGAGCTGTTTTTT. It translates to CASSKPGLAGASTGELFF.

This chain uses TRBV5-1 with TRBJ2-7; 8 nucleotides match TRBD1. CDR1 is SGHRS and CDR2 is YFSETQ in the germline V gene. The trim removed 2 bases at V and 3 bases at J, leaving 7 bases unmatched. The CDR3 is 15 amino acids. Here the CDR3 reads CASSLGQGQFYEQYF. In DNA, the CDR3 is TGCGCCAGCAGCTTAGGACAGGGACAATTCTACGAGCAGTACTTC.

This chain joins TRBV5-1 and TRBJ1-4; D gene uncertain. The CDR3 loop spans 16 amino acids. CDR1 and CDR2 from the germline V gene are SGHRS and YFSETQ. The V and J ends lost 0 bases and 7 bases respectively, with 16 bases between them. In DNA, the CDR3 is TGCGCCAGCAGCTTGGCCGCGAGGATTGTTGGTGAAAAACTGTTTTTT. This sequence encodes CASSLAARIVGEKLFF.

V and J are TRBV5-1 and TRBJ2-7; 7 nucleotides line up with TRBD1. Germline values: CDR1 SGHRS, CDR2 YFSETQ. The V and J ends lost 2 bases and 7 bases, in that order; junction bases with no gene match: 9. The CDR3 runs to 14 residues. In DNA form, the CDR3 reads TGCGCCAGCAGCTTACGACAGGGAATGGGGGAGCAGTACTTC. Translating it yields CASSLRQGMGEQYF.

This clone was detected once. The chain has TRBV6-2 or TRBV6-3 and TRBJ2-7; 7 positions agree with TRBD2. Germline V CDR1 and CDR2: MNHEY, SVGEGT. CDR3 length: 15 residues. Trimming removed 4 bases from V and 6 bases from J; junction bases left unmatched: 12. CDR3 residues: CASSSHRTRITEQYF. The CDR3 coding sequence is TGTGCCAGCAGTTCCCACAGGACTAGGATAACCGAGCAGTACTTC.